This TCR beta chain originates from a study of CD8+CD57+ T cells in acquired aplastic anemia (dated by TCRdb to the late 2010s). The study in broad terms: A mean of about 3.2 ug of DNA, ranging from 0.2 to 27.4 ug, was extracted from sorted CD4+ and CD8+ cells. CD8+CD57+ expansion was defined as a frequency above the mean frequency observed in healthy subjects.

Expansion of CD8+CD57+ cells had been shown by flow cytometry in the patients chosen for sequencing. Every patient had a diagnosis of severe acquired aplastic anemia based on International Study of Aplastic Anemia and Agranulocytosis and Camitta criteria. At the time blood was sampled, none of the patients had received any therapy. The study deep-sequenced TCR repertoires of sorted CD4+ and CD8+ blood T cells from severe aplastic anemia patients and healthy subjects. In the USA, patient enrollment took place under clinicaltrials.gov protocols 00001620, 01623167, 00001397, 00071045, 00081523 and 00961064. Ficoll-Paque density gradient centrifugation was used to isolate peripheral blood mononuclear cells. Before DNA was extracted, CD4+ and CD8+ T cells were sorted using either FACS or magnetic beads. On the study overall, not on this receptor specifically: Around 31 CD8+ CDR3 sequences were shared between patients and controls but appeared highly expressed in patients and within their immunodominant clones. No significant difference in CD8+ Simpson's diversity was found between patients and healthy controls (P=0.060).

Inclusive of the bounding cysteine and phenylalanine, the CDR3 is 13 residues long. This entry keeps only the CDR3 DNA: 39 bases, framed from base 1. CDR1 SEHNR and CDR2 FQNEAQ were looked up in the germline V gene (reference sequence). At the junction V is shortened by 0 bases and J by 7 bases, with 10 bases in between. This clonotype was observed at least ten times. No antigen is known for it. No much larger clone is present one base from it, and per-base qualities are unavailable. Genomic DNA was used as template for profiling of TCR beta VDJ combinations and CDR3 sequences. TCR repertoire sequencing was run on an Illumina HiSeq 2000. In the authors' own workflow: Repertoires were assessed using TRBV/TRBJ rearrangement plots, CDR3 size and DJ length profiles, and Simpson's diversity index. The most abundant DNA sequence in the deep sequencing data was taken as the immunodominant clone. CDR3 amino acid sequences were checked for sharing across subjects and were also compared against the VDJdb database and published repertoires. Using fastp trimming at Q25 and MiXCR clonotype assembly, TCRdb reanalyzed the public sequencing data and kept in-frame beta chains. Every CDR3 protein is listed once, alongside the most common genes and DNA of its rows. These V and J calls rely on TCRdb rather than the paper's analysis. Here the sample has a few hundred thousand distinct CDR3 sequences; around 30% occur a single time. The ten largest clonotypes hold 0.75% to 0.95% of the sample.

The receptor chain draws on TRBV7-9 and TRBJ2-7, with no confidently assigned D gene. This receptor was taken from a human donor with aplastic anemia. Sequencing was performed on sorted CD4+, CD8+, or CD8+CD57+ T cells (not recorded which) from PBMCs. At the DNA level, the sequence is TGTGCCAGCAGCTTAGCGCTATTGGGGGAGCAGTACTTC. Its coded protein is CASSLALLGEQYF.